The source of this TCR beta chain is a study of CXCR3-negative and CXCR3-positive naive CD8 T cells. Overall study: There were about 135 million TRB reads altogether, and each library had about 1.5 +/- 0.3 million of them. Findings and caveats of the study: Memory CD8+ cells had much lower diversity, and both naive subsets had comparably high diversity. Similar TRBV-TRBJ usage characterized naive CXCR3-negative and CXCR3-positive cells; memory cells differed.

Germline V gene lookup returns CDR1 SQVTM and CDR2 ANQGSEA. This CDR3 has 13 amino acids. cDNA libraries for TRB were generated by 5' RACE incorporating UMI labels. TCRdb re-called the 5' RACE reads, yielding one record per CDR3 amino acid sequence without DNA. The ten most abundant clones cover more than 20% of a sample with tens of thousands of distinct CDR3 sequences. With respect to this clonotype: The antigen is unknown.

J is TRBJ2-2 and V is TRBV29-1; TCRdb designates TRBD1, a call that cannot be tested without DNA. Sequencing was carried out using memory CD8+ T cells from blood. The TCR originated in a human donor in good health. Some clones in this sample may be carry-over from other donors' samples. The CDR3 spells CSAIRATTGELFF.